This record covers a single TCR beta chain. Which antigen it targets is not known. Base qualities are not provided; no much larger clone lies one nucleotide away. TCRdb shows the sequencer as Illumina HiSeq 1500. The public reads were reprocessed in TCRdb via fastp at Q25 and MiXCR, keeping in-frame beta chains. One record per CDR3 amino acid sequence lists the most common genes and DNA. This sample lists roughly 500,000 distinct CDR3 sequences; roughly a third were detected once. Under 20% of the sample is held by the ten biggest clonotypes. The treatment or condition label corresponds to: in vitro stimulation with specific CMV peptide epitopes to enrich CMV-specific T cells. This sample is drawn from a study of T cell repertoires in cytomegalovirus infection (dated by TCRdb to between 2018 and 2021). Notes on the research overall: Alongside well-studied HLA-B-restricted epitopes, the peptide stimulations were aimed at recently identified HLA-C-restricted CMV epitopes, whose presentation resists viral immunomodulation. Donor HLA type was relevant to the analysis, because carriage of CMV infection together with the matching HLA type was indicated by public TCR beta signatures. General study outcomes and caveats: In both this cohort and an independent roughly 350-donor cohort, the cumulative frequency of public TCR beta family members distinguished carriers of CMV infection plus the relevant HLA type. In the ex vivo response, HLA-C-restricted CMV-specific TCR beta clonotypes were dominant, and in two of eight donors the single most frequent clonotype came from this HLA-C-restricted group.

The germline V gene (reference sequence) specifies DFQATT as CDR1 and SNEGSKA as CDR2. From the cysteine through the phenylalanine, the CDR3 covers 16 amino acids. Only CDR3 DNA is held: 48 bases, read in frame from base 1. Trimming leaves V shorter by 3 bases and J shorter by 4 bases, with the junction holding 9 bases beyond the gene matches. The clonotype comes from a human donor in good health (CMV status not recorded). Some clones in this sample may be carry-over from other donors' samples. The chain employs TRBV20-1 and TRBJ2-5; 12 bases in between match TRBD2. Material: cultured PBMCs, obtained from culture after CMV antigen stimulation. The CDR3 protein: CSASKLAGGLVETQYF. The nucleotide sequence reads as follows: TGCAGTGCTAGCAAACTAGCGGGAGGTCTAGTAGAGACCCAGTACTTC.